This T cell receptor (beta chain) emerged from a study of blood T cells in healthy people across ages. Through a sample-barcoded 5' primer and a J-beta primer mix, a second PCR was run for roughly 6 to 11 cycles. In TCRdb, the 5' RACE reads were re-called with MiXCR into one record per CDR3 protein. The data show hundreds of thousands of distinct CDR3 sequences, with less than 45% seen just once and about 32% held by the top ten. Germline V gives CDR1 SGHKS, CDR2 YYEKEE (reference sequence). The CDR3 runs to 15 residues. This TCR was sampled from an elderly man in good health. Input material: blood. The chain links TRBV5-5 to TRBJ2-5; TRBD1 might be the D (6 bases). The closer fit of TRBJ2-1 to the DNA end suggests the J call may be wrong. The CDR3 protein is CASSLFAGEGETQFF. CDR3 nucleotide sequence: TGTGCCAGCAGCTTGTTTGCAGGGGAAGGAGAGACCCAGTTCTTC.